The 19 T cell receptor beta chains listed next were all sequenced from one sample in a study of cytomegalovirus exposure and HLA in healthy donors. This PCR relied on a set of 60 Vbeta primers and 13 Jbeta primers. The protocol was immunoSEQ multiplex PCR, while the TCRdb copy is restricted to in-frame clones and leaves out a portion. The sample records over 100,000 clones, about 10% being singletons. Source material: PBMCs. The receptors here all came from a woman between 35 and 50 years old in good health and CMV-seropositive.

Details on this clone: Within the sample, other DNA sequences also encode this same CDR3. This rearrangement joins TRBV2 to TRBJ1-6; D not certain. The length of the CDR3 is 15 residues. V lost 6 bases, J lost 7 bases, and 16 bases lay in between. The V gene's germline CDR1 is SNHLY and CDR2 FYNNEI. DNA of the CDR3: TGTGCCAGCAGAGTGGGTACAGAAGGAAATTCACCCCTCCACTTT. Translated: CASRVGTEGNSPLHF.

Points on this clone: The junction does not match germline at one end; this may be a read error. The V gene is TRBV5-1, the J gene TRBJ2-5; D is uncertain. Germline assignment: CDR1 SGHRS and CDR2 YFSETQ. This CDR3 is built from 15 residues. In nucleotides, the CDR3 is TGCGCCAGCACCTTGGGCGGTAAGAACCAAGAGACCCAGTACTTC. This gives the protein CASTLGGKNQETQYF.

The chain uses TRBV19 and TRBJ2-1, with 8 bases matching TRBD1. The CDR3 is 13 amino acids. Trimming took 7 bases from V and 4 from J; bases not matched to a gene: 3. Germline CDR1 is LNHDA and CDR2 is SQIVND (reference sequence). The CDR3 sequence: CASIDRGYNEQFF. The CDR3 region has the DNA TGTGCCAGTATTGACAGGGGATACAATGAGCAGTTCTTC.

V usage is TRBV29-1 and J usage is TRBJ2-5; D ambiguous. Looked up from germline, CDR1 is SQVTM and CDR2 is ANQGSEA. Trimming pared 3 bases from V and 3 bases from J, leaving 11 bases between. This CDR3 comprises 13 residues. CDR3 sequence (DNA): TGCAGCGTTGAGATGTCAGCGAAAGAGACCCAGTACTTC. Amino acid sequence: CSVEMSAKETQYF.

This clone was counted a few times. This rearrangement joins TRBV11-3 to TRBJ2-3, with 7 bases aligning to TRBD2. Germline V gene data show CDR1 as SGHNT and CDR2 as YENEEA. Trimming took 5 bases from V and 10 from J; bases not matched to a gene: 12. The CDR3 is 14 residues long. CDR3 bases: TGTGCCAGCAGCAGAGGGTTGGCGGGGGAGGCGCAGTATTTT. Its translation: CASSRGLAGEAQYF.

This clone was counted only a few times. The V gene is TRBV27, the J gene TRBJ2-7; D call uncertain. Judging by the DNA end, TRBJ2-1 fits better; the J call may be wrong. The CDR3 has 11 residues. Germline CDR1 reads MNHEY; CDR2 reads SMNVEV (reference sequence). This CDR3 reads CASGQWYEQFF. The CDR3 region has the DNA TGTGCCAGCGGGCAGTGGTACGAGCAGTTCTTC.

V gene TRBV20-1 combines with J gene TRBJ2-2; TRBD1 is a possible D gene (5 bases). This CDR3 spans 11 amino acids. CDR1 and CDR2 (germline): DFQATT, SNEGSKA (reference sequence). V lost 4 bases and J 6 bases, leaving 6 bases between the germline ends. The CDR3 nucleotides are TGCAGTGCTACAGGGTCCGGGGAGCTGTTTTTT. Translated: CSATGSGELFF.

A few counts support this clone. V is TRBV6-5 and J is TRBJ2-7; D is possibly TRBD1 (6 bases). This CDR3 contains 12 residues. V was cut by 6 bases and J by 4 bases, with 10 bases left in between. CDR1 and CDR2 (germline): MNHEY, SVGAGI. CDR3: CASSSTGYEQYF. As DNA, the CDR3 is TGTGCCAGCAGCTCGACAGGTTACGAGCAGTACTTC.

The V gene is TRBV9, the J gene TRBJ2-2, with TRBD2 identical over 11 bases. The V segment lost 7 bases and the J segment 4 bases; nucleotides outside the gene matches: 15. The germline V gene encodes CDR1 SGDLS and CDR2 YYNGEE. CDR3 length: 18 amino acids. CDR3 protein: CASSRGTSGTGFTGELFF. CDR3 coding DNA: TGTGCCAGCTCCCGGGGGACTAGCGGTACCGGATTCACCGGGGAGCTGTTTTTT. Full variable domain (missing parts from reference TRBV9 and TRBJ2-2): DSGVTQTPKHLITATGQRVTLRCSPRSGDLSVYWYQQSLDQGLQFLIQYYNGEERAKGNILERFSAQQFPDLHSELNLSSLELGDSALYFCASSRGTSGTGFTGELFFGEGSRLTVL.

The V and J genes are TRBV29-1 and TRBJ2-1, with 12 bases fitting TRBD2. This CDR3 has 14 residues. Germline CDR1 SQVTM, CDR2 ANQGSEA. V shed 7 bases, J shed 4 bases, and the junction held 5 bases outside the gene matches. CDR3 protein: CSAGGLAGYNEQFF. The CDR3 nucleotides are TGCAGCGCTGGTGGACTAGCGGGGTACAATGAGCAGTTCTTC.

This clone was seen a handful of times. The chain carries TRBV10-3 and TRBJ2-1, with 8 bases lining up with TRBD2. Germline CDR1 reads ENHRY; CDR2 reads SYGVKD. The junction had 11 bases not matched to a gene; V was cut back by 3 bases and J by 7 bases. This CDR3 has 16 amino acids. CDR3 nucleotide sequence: TGTGCCATCAGTGACCACGGGGGGGCGGGGGCGAATGAGCAGTTCTTC. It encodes CAISDHGGAGANEQFF.

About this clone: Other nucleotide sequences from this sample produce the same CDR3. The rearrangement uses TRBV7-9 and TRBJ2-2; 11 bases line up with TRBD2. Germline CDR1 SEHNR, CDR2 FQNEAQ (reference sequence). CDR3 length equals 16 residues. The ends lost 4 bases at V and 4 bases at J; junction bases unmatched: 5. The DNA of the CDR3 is TGTGCCAGCAGCTCAACTAGCGGGGGAGGCACCGGGGAGCTGTTTTTT. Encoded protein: CASSSTSGGGTGELFF.

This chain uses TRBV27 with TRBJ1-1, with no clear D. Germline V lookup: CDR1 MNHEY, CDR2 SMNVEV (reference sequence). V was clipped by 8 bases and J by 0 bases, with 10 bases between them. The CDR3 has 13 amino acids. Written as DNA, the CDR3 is TGTGCCAGCCGATTTGAGGTGAACACTGAAGCTTTCTTT. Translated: CASRFEVNTEAFF.

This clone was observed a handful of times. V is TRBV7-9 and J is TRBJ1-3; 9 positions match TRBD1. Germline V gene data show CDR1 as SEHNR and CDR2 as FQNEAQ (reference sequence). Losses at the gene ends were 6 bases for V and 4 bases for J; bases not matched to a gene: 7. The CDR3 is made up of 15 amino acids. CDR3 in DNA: TGTGCCAGCAGACGGACAGGGGAAGGAGGAAACACCATATATTTT. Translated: CASRRTGEGGNTIYF.

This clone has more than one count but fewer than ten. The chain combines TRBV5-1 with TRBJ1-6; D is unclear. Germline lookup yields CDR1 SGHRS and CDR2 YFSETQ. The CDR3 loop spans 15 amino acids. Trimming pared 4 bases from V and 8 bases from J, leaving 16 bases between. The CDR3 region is CASSVSTSSDSPLHF. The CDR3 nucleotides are TGCGCCAGCAGCGTCAGTACCTCCAGTGATTCACCCCTCCACTTT.

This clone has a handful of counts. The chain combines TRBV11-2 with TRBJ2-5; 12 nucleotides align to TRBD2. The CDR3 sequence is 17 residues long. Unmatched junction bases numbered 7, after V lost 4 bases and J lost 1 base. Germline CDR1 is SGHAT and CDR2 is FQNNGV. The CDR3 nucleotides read TGTGCCAGCAGCTGGGCCCCTAGCGGGGGGGTCCAAGAGACCCAGTACTTC. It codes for CASSWAPSGGVQETQYF.

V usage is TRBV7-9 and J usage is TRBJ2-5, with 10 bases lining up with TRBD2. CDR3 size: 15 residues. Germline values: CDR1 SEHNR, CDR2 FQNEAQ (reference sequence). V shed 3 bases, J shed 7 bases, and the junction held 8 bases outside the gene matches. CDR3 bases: TGTGCCAGCAGCTTGAGGAGCGGGGGGGGAGGGACCCAGTACTTC. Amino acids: CASSLRSGGGGTQYF.

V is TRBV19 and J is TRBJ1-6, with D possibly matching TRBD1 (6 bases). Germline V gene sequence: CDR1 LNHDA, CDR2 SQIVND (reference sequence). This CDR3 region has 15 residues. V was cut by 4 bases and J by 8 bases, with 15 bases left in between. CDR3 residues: CASSKGGVAHSPLHF. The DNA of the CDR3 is TGTGCCAGTAGTAAGGGGGGGGTGGCGCATTCACCCCTCCACTTT.

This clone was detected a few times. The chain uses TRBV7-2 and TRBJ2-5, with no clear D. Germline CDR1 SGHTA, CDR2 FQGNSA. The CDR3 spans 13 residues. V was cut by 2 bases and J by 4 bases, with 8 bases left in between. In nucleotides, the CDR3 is TGTGCCAGCAGCTTATCCCTCGGAGAGACCCAGTACTTC. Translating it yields CASSLSLGETQYF.